The 30 T cell receptor beta chains presented below share a single source sample, sequenced in a study of T-cell memory formation after mild COVID-19. TCRdb re-analysed the 5' RACE reads in MiXCR, keeping a single row per CDR3 protein. Counted here are approximately 340,000 distinct CDR3 sequences, 13% occurring once; the ten biggest clones make up about 22%. The sequenced sample consisted of PBMCs or a T cell subset sorted from them (not recorded which). The source is a man between 18 and 35 years old who had mild COVID-19 (a few samples of this study predate the infection). Cell type and time point are not known.

The chain combines TRBV15 with TRBJ2-3, with unresolved D. Germline CDR1 and CDR2: LNHNV and YYDKDF (reference sequence). V shed 1 base and J shed 2 bases, with 7 bases lying between them. CDR3 size: 14 residues. The chain's CDR3 is CATSRGEATDTQYF. The CDR3 coding sequence is TGTGCCACCAGCAGAGGCGAAGCCACAGATACGCAGTATTTT.

This clonotype was picked up a small number of times. The chain has TRBV12-3 or TRBV12-4 and TRBJ2-5, with 10 bases identical to TRBD1. This CDR3 has 16 amino acids. V trimming: 5 bases; J trimming: 8 bases; junction bases outside the gene matches: 14. CDR3 residues: CASSPWGDRGPFTQYF. The DNA for the CDR3 is TGTGCCAGCAGTCCTTGGGGGGACAGGGGCCCGTTTACCCAGTACTTC.

The gene calls are TRBV7-3 and TRBJ2-2; 14 bases align to TRBD2. CDR3 length equals 16 residues. The V segment lost 3 bases and the J segment 6 bases; nucleotides outside the gene matches: 3. Germline V gene lookup returns CDR1 SGHTA and CDR2 FQGTGA. The CDR3 here is CASSFGLAGGSGELFF. DNA of the CDR3: TGTGCCAGCAGCTTCGGACTAGCGGGGGGATCCGGGGAGCTGTTTTTT.

This clonotype appeared a few times. V usage is TRBV7-2 and J usage is TRBJ2-3; 8 bases are a match to TRBD2. This CDR3 is 12 amino acids long. Germline V gene data show CDR1 as SGHTA and CDR2 as FQGNSA. With 5 bases clipped from V and 12 bases from J, the junction kept 7 bases outside the gene matches. Written as DNA, the CDR3 is TGTGCCAGCAGCCAAAGCGGGGGTTTTCAGTATTTT. This sequence encodes CASSQSGGFQYF.

V is TRBV12-3 or TRBV12-4 and J is TRBJ2-3; a weak D match, TRBD1 (6 bases). V was trimmed by 2 bases and J by 6 bases, leaving 18 bases between them. The CDR3 contains 16 residues. In nucleotides, the CDR3 is TGTGCCAGCAGTTTACTATCGGGACAACTGGGTGATACGCAGTATTTT. Encoded protein: CASSLLSGQLGDTQYF.

V gene TRBV10-3 combines with J gene TRBJ2-5; TRBD2 matches at 11 bases. Per the germline V gene, CDR1 is ENHRY and CDR2 is SYGVKD. Germline trimming cut 3 bases from V and 4 bases from J; bases unmatched to any gene: 7. The CDR3 totals 16 residues. The CDR3 DNA reads TGTGCCATCAGTGAATCGACTAGCGGGGCGATAGAGACCCAGTACTTC. Protein sequence: CAISESTSGAIETQYF.

V usage is TRBV12-3 or TRBV12-4 and J usage is TRBJ2-5; tentative D call: TRBD2 (6 bases). Trimming removed 6 bases from V and 4 bases from J, with 15 bases in between. The CDR3 sequence is 14 residues long. The CDR3 sequence: CASSPFRRGETQYF. The CDR3 bases are TGTGCCAGCAGCCCCTTCCGGAGGGGAGAGACCCAGTACTTC.

V gene TRBV28 combines with J gene TRBJ2-2, with TRBD2 as a possible D gene (5 bases). The V end was cut by 11 bases, the J end by 5 bases, with 9 bases between. From germline, CDR1 is MDHEN and CDR2 SYDVKM. This CDR3 comprises 11 residues. The CDR3 sequence: CAQRNTGELFF. CDR3 bases: TGTGCCCAGCGGAATACCGGGGAGCTGTTTTTT. The variable domain in full, with the rest retrieved from reference TRBV28 and TRBJ2-2, is DVKVTQSSRYLVKRTGEKVFLECVQDMDHENMFWYRQDPGLGLRLIYFSYDVKMKEKGDIPEGYSVSREKKERFSLILESASTNQTSMYLCAQRNTGELFFGEGSRLTVL.

A few counts support this clonotype. The rearrangement links TRBV24-1 to TRBJ2-2; D is perhaps TRBD1 or TRBD2 (5 bases each). The CDR3 length is 13 residues. V was cut by 0 bases and J by 9 bases, with 7 bases left in between. Germline V gene sequence: CDR1 KGHDR, CDR2 SFDVKD. The CDR3: CATSDLRGRELFF. DNA for the CDR3: TGTGCCACCAGTGATTTGCGGGGCCGGGAGCTGTTTTTT.

The chain carries TRBV5-1 and TRBJ2-1, with D possibly matching TRBD1 (5 bases). Germline V gene lookup returns CDR1 SGHRS and CDR2 YFSETQ. V was clipped by 0 bases and J by 0 bases, with 16 bases between them. This CDR3 is built from 18 residues. In DNA, the CDR3 is TGCGCCAGCAGCTTGGGTGGCAGCAGGGTAAGCTCCTACAATGAGCAGTTCTTC. It specifies CASSLGGSRVSSYNEQFF.

A few counts support this clonotype. CDR3 sequence reads: CASRKDVFISPLHF. CDR3 sequence (DNA): TGTGCCAGCAGGAAGGACGTCTTTATTTCACCCCTCCACTTT. The chain is built from TRBV6-2 or TRBV6-3 and TRBJ1-6; D uncertain. Germline V gene data show CDR1 as MNHEY and CDR2 as SVGEGT. V gave up 6 bases and J gave up 9 bases, with 15 bases separating them. This CDR3 contains 14 residues.

This clonotype came up a few times. The chain recombines TRBV6-2 or TRBV6-3 with TRBJ2-1; D remains ambiguous. V was clipped by 1 base and J by 10 bases, with 5 bases between them. This CDR3 comprises 11 residues. Per germline, CDR1 MNHEY and CDR2 SVGEGT. Here the CDR3 reads CASSYFGEQFF. The CDR3 nucleotides are TGTGCCAGCAGTTACTTCGGGGAGCAGTTCTTC.

This chain uses TRBV11-1 with TRBJ1-1, with D possibly matching TRBD1 (6 bases). The CDR3 runs 13 residues. CDR1 SGHAT and CDR2 FQDESV come from the germline V gene (reference sequence). Between the trimmed V and J ends, which lost 5 bases and 8 bases, there was a span of 15 bases. The DNA of the CDR3 is TGTGCCAGCAGCCTTCCGGGCGACAGGGAAGCTTTCTTT. It is translated as CASSLPGDREAFF.

The rearrangement uses TRBV4-3 and TRBJ1-4; 7 positions match TRBD1. The CDR3 consists of 15 residues. Trimming cost V 1 base and J 5 bases; bases outside gene matches: 4. Germline CDR1 LGHNA, CDR2 YSLEER. DNA of the CDR3: TGCGCCAGCAGCCAAGGGACAGGAGTAAATGAAAAACTGTTTTTT. Translation: CASSQGTGVNEKLFF.

CDR3 sequence: CATRTGRTEAFF. CDR3 in DNA: TGTGCCACCAGGACAGGGAGGACTGAAGCTTTCTTT. The chain joins TRBV2 to TRBJ1-1; 8 bases fit TRBD1. V shed 10 bases, J shed 5 bases, and the junction held 6 bases outside the gene matches. The germline gives CDR1 SNHLY, CDR2 FYNNEI. The CDR3 is 12 residues long.

This clonotype has a count of ten or more. J is TRBJ2-1 and V is TRBV7-2; D gene uncertain. The CDR3 totals 13 residues. V shed 7 bases and J shed 10 bases, with 17 bases lying between them. The germline CDR1 and CDR2 sequences are SGHTA and FQGNSA. The CDR3, as DNA: TGTGCCAGCATCCCATCTGGGCCTGGGGAGCAGTTCTTC. Translated: CASIPSGPGEQFF. Full variable domain (missing parts from reference TRBV7-2 and TRBJ2-1): GAGVSQSPSNKVTEKGKDVELRCDPISGHTALYWYRQSLGQGLEFLIYFQGNSAPDKSGLPSDRFSAERTGGSVSTLTIQRTQQEDSAVYLCASIPSGPGEQFFGPGTRLTVL.

This clonotype was found a few times. This rearrangement joins TRBV4-3 to TRBJ2-3, with unresolved D. The germline CDR1 and CDR2 sequences are LGHNA and YSLEER. The CDR3 is 15 amino acids. The germline V and J ends were trimmed by 0 bases and 7 bases, with 14 bases remaining between them. The CDR3 here is CASSQEHQRFNTQYF. The CDR3 nucleotides read TGCGCCAGCAGCCAAGAGCACCAACGATTCAATACGCAGTATTTT.

This chain uses TRBV18 with TRBJ2-7; 9 bases are shared with TRBD1. The CDR3 covers 14 residues. Germline CDR1 is KGHSH and CDR2 is LQKENI. With V trimmed by 3 bases and J by 2 bases, 2 bases remained unmatched. The CDR3 DNA follows: TGTGCCAGCTCACCCGACAGGGGGACCTACGAGCAGTACGTC. It codes for CASSPDRGTYEQYV.

This clonotype showed up just a few times. The chain combines TRBV2 with TRBJ2-3; D possibly corresponds to TRBD2 (5 bases). The V gene lost 7 bases and the J gene lost 0 bases, with 8 bases spanning the gap. Germline lookup yields CDR1 SNHLY and CDR2 FYNNEI. CDR3 length: 13 residues. The CDR3 DNA is TGTGCCAGCATGCGGGCTAGCACAGATACGCAGTATTTT. As protein: CASMRASTDTQYF.

The chain joins TRBV29-1 to TRBJ1-5; maybe TRBD1 (6 bases). The CDR3 is 13 amino acids. Germline loops: CDR1 SQVTM, CDR2 ANQGSEA. Trimming removed 6 bases from V and 3 bases from J, with 12 bases in between. The DNA for the CDR3 is TGCAGCGTACAGGGTACTACCAATCAGCCCCAGCATTTT. Translated, it gives CSVQGTTNQPQHF.

Only a few counts were recorded for this clonotype. The chain employs TRBV5-1 and TRBJ1-2; D might be TRBD1 (6 bases). V dropped 0 bases and J dropped 8 bases, with 20 bases sitting between them. The CDR3 length is 16 residues. Germline loops: CDR1 SGHRS, CDR2 YFSETQ. Written as DNA, the CDR3 is TGCGCCAGCAGCTTGGCCGGGCAGGGGTTATACCTAGGCTACACCTTC. It codes for CASSLAGQGLYLGYTF.

V usage is TRBV11-2 and J usage is TRBJ2-3; D assignment may be TRBD1 or TRBD2 (5 bases each). Trimming took off 5 bases at V and 4 bases at J, with 16 bases between the two ends. The CDR3 is 15 amino acids. The germline V gene encodes CDR1 SGHAT and CDR2 FQNNGV. The CDR3: CASSRDLSRADTQYF. In DNA form, the CDR3 reads TGTGCCAGCAGCCGGGACCTTTCCCGGGCAGATACGCAGTATTTT.

The CDR3 sequence is CASMIDGTVGPQHF. The CDR3 nucleotides read TGTGCCAGCATGATTGACGGGACGGTCGGGCCCCAGCATTTT. The rearrangement uses TRBV6-1 and TRBJ1-5, with D perhaps matching TRBD1 (5 bases). CDR3 length equals 14 residues. Germline CDR1 and CDR2: MNHNS and SASEGT. The ends were cut back, 7 bases at V and 9 bases at J, with 19 bases in the middle.

This clonotype has more than one count but fewer than ten. The V and J genes are TRBV30 and TRBJ1-1, with a possible D match to TRBD1 (6 bases). The CDR3 spans 12 residues. V lost 4 bases and J 4 bases, leaving 10 bases between the germline ends. Germline loops: CDR1 GTSNPN, CDR2 SVGIG (reference sequence). CDR3 bases: TGTGCCTGGAACAGGGACGGCACTGAAGCTTTCTTT. This sequence encodes CAWNRDGTEAFF.

The sample holds one count of this clonotype. The gene calls are TRBV30 and TRBJ2-5; 11 bases agree with TRBD2. Germline CDR1 reads GTSNPN; CDR2 reads SVGIG (reference sequence). The CDR3 has 13 amino acids. V lost 4 bases, J lost 9 bases, and 7 bases stayed unmatched. CDR3 in DNA: TGTGCCTGGAAGGGACTAGCGGTGGGGGCCCAGTACTTC. It translates to CAWKGLAVGAQYF.

This clonotype was seen a few times. The chain employs TRBV18 and TRBJ1-6, with a tentative D call TRBD1 (6 bases). The V gene's germline CDR1 is KGHSH and CDR2 LQKENI. The CDR3 is 15 residues long. V was trimmed by 4 bases and J by 10 bases, leaving 17 bases between them. CDR3 region: CASSRRGGSDSPLHF. In DNA, the CDR3 is TGTGCCAGCTCACGACGAGGGGGGTCCGACTCACCCCTCCACTTT.

V usage is TRBV5-6 and J usage is TRBJ2-7; D is perhaps TRBD2 (7 bases). The CDR3 consists of 14 residues. The V gene lost 4 bases and the J gene lost 4 bases, with 15 bases spanning the gap. Germline assignment: CDR1 SGHDT and CDR2 YYEEEE. The CDR3 is CASSPGGREYEQYF. The CDR3 nucleotides are TGTGCCAGCAGCCCCGGGGGGCGGGAGTACGAGCAGTACTTC.

The chain joins TRBV6-1 to TRBJ1-2; 7 nucleotides align to TRBD1. Germline assignment: CDR1 MNHNS and CDR2 SASEGT. The CDR3 runs to 14 residues. Trimming took 4 bases from V and 3 from J; bases not matched to a gene: 5. CDR3 coding DNA: TGTGCCAGCAGTGCGAGGGGGCGCGACTATGGCTACACCTTC. This sequence encodes CASSARGRDYGYTF.

The table lists this clonotype with a few counts. The V call is TRBV25-1, the J call TRBJ2-7; D may be TRBD1 (6 bases). V was cut by 5 bases and J by 0 bases, with 11 bases left in between. The length of the CDR3 is 14 residues. The germline V gene has CDR1 MGHDK and CDR2 SYGVNS. CDR3 residues: CASSSPGHSYEQYF. The CDR3 DNA is TGTGCCAGCAGTTCGCCGGGACACTCCTACGAGCAGTACTTC.

This clonotype turned up a few times. This chain connects TRBV2 to TRBJ1-2, with D unclear. CDR3 length: 13 residues. V lost 7 bases and J 0 bases, leaving 9 bases between the germline ends. Germline CDR1 reads SNHLY; CDR2 reads FYNNEI. The CDR3 bases are TGTGCCAGCACCGGGGTGACTAACTATGGCTACACCTTC. This sequence encodes CASTGVTNYGYTF.